This is a list of T cell receptor beta chains from one sample in a study of T cells in Graves' hyperthyroidism and ophthalmopathy. TCRdb reprocessed the multiplex PCR reads via MiXCR and lists one record per CDR3 protein. Of hundreds of thousands of distinct CDR3 sequences in the sample, roughly 40% were seen once. Sequenced sample: blood. The source is a man aged 18 to 29 with Graves' hyperthyroidism. CDR3s include the opening cysteine and the closing phenylalanine or tryptophan.

j_call: TRBJ1-2
v_call: TRBV10-3
cdr3_aa: CAISQSGTGEGYTF

j_call: TRBJ1-5
v_call: TRBV19
cdr3_aa: CASSPRTGAYSNQPQHF

j_call: TRBJ1-5
v_call: TRBV2
cdr3_aa: CASSEAPTADQPQHF

j_call: TRBJ2-7
v_call: TRBV7-3
cdr3_aa: CASSPEGLYEQYF

j_call: TRBJ2-7
v_call: TRBV10-3
cdr3_aa: CAISDRGSSYGQYF

j_call: TRBJ2-5
v_call: TRBV4-1
cdr3_aa: CASRGIGQETQYF

j_call: TRBJ1-5
v_call: TRBV20-1
cdr3_aa: CSARGVSNQPQHF

j_call: TRBJ1-1
v_call: TRBV7-2
cdr3_aa: CASSRRDRTTEAFF

j_call: TRBJ2-6
v_call: TRBV20-1
cdr3_aa: CSVQRLGGANVLTF

j_call: TRBJ2-5
v_call: TRBV6-1
cdr3_aa: CASAAGLEETQYF

j_call: TRBJ1-2
v_call: TRBV2
cdr3_aa: CASRQVGAYGYTF

j_call: TRBJ2-7
v_call: TRBV20-1
cdr3_aa: CSAREEGFYEQYF

j_call: TRBJ1-3
v_call: TRBV20-1
cdr3_aa: CSARGGGGTIYF

j_call: TRBJ2-5
v_call: TRBV9
cdr3_aa: CASSVETGRRETQYF

j_call: TRBJ1-5
v_call: TRBV7-8
cdr3_aa: CASSQLTSYSNQPQHF